The TCR beta chain under discussion was sequenced for a study of cytomegalovirus exposure and HLA in healthy donors. The PCR employed 60 Vbeta primers together with 13 Jbeta primers. Assay: immunoSEQ multiplex PCR; the TCRdb copy retains only in-frame clones and omits some. The sample lists 100,000 to 150,000 clones; around 70% were seen once. Findings and limits, study-wide: HLA restriction was apparent for most CMV-associated TCR beta chains in a later analysis. Presence/absence analyses assumed roughly uniform sequencing depth across donors, which may not hold.

Germline CDR1 SQVTM, CDR2 ANQGSEA. The V and J ends lost 7 bases and 2 bases, in that order; junction bases with no gene match: 11. The CDR3 extends over 14 amino acids. This clone was recorded a few times. Its specificity is unknown. The receptor was isolated from a middle-aged man in good health and CMV-seropositive. The rearrangement joins TRBV29-1 to TRBJ2-7; TRBD1 matches 7 bases. Material: PBMCs. The CDR3 sequence: CSARAPGQPYEQYF. In nucleotides, the CDR3 is TGCAGCGCAAGGGCTCCGGGACAGCCCTACGAGCAGTACTTC.